This section outlines one T cell receptor beta chain sequence together with its context. The target antigen is unknown. CDR1 and CDR2 from the germline V gene are SGHRS and YFSETQ. The CDR3 consists of 14 residues. The data derive from a study of T cell clusters in autoimmune cytopenias. Study outcomes and limitations: Exclusive TRB clusters were about 2.8-fold more numerous in healthy donors than in active autoimmune hepatitis. Primary autoimmune cytopenia patients seemingly lacked the physiological T cell clusters found in healthy donors.

TRB was amplified by touch-down multiplex PCR, primer pools A and B combined. From its re-call of the multiplex PCR reads, TCRdb lists each CDR3 protein once, without DNA. Its clone listing holds fewer than 6,500 distinct CDR3 sequences. TRB amplification used approximately 0.25 ug of peripheral blood genomic DNA. The same data also contributed to another study, on T cell repertoires in aging, cancer and after chemotherapy. That publication notes: Clear clonal overlap appeared across healthy donor samples taken over several months to years. In each cancer cohort, median generation probability increased across chemotherapy, suggesting thymic output rebounded.

The chain joins TRBV5-1 to TRBJ1-4; checking the TCRdb D call of TRBD1 is not possible without DNA. This receptor was obtained from a human donor in good health. Material: peripheral blood. CDR3 amino acids: CASSAGSEDEKLFF.